A single sample gave rise to the 3 T cell receptor beta chains below, sequenced in a study of shared T cell receptors in the human thymus. TCRdb's copy holds only in-frame clones and misses some; the assay was immunoSEQ multiplex PCR. This sample has about 730,000 clones, with roughly 88% found just once. This sample was shared with a second study, whose subject was human thymus T cells.

The material sequenced was thymocytes. The receptor source for this set is a girl under three years old with a congenital heart defect.

The chain links TRBV5-8 to TRBJ1-2, with 9 positions matching TRBD1. Germline assignment: CDR1 SGHTS and CDR2 YDEGEE. V was pared by 1 base and J by 4 bases, with 5 bases of the junction left unmatched. The CDR3 has 15 residues. The CDR3 reads CASSLPTGGGYGYTF. The CDR3 coding sequence is TGTGCCAGCAGCTTGCCAACAGGGGGCGGCTATGGCTACACCTTC. The full variable domain, completed using reference TRBV5-8 and TRBJ1-2, is EAGVTQSPTHLIKTRGQQATLRCSPISGHTSVYWYQQALGLGLQFLLWYDEGEERNRGNFPPRFSGRQFPNYSSELNVNALELEDSALYLCASSLPTGGGYGYTFGSGTRLTVV.

The chain has TRBV29-1 and TRBJ2-7; no definite D call. This CDR3 is 12 amino acids long. Germline assignment: CDR1 SQVTM and CDR2 ANQGSEA. V lost 0 bases, J lost 2 bases, and 5 bases lay in between. The CDR3 here is CSVEDQAYEQYF. As DNA, the CDR3 is TGCAGCGTTGAAGACCAGGCCTACGAGCAGTACTTC.

The CDR3 reads CASTSTTGKQFF. DNA for the CDR3: TGTGCCAGCACATCCACCACAGGGAAGCAGTTCTTC. The J gene is TRBJ2-1, the V gene TRBV6-5; possibly TRBD1 for D (6 bases). The CDR3 has 12 amino acids. Germline-derived CDR1 and CDR2 are MNHEY and SVGAGI. The V gene lost 7 bases and the J gene lost 11 bases, with 15 bases spanning the gap.